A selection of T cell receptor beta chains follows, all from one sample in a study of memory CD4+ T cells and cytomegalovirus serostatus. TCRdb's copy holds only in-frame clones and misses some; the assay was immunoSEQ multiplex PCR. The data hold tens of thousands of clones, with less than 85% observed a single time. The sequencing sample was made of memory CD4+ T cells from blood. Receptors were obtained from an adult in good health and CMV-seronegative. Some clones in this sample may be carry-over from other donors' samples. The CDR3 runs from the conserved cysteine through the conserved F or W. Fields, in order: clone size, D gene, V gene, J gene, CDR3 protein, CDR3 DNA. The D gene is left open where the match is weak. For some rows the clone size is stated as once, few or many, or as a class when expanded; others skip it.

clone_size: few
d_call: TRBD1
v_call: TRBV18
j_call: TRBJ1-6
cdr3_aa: CASSPTTGGGDSPLHF
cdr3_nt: TGTGCCAGCTCACCAACCACAGGGGGGGGAGATTCACCCCTCCACTTT

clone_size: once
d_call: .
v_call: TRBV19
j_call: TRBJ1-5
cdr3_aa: CASSIGHQGNAQPQHF
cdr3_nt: TGTGCCAGTAGTATCGGCCACCAGGGAAACGCTCAGCCCCAGCATTTT

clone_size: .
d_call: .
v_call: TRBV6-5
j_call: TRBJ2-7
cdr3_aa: CASSYLGSYEQYF
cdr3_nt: TGTGCCAGCAGTTATCTCGGGAGTTACGAGCAGTACTTC

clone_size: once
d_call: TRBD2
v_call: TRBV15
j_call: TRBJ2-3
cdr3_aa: CATSRYSSGRTDTQYF
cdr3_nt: TGTGCCACCAGCAGATATAGTAGCGGGAGGACAGATACGCAGTATTTT

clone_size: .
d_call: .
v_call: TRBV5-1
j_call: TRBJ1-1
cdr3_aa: CASSPVPVGGTEAFF
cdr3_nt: TGCGCCAGCAGCCCCGTTCCTGTTGGAGGGACTGAAGCTTTCTTT

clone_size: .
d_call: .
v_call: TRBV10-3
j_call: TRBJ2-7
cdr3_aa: CAISETTQLYEQYF
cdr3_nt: TGTGCCATCAGTGAAACGACACAACTCTACGAGCAGTACTTC

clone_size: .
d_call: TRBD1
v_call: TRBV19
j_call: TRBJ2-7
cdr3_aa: CATGTGYYEQYF
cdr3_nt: TGTGCGACGGGGACAGGATACTACGAGCAGTACTTC

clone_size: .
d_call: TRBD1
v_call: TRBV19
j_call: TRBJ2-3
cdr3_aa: CASSPLLFDRGFEADTQYF
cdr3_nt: TGTGCCAGTAGTCCCCTCTTATTTGACAGGGGCTTTGAGGCAGATACGCAGTATTTT

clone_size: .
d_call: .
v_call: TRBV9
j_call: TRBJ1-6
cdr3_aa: CASSPSPTAGTYNSPLHF
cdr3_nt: TGTGCCAGCAGCCCCTCTCCCACCGCAGGGACCTATAATTCACCCCTCCACTTT

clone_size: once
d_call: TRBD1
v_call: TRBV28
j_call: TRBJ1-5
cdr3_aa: CASSFWTGGVQPQHF
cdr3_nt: TGTGCCAGCAGTTTCTGGACAGGGGGCGTTCAGCCCCAGCATTTT

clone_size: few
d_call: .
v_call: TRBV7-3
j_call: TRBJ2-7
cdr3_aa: CASSLTHGTANEQYF
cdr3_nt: TGTGCCAGCAGCTTGACACACGGGACTGCCAACGAGCAGTACTTC

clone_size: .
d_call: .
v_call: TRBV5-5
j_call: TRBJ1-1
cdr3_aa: CASSLLRGRATEAFF
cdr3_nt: TGTGCCAGCAGCTTGCTGAGGGGGAGAGCCACTGAAGCTTTCTTT

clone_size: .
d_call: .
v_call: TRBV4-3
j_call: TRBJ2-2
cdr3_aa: CASSQEVRSTIELFF
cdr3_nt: TGCGCCAGCAGCCAAGAGGTTCGCAGTACAATTGAGCTGTTTTTT

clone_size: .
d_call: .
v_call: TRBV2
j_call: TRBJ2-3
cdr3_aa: CASRRADTQYF
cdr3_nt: TGTGCCAGCAGACGGGCAGATACGCAGTATTTT

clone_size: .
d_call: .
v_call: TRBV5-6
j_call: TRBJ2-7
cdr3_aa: CASSQGRGAEQYF
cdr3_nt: TGTGCCAGCAGCCAGGGCCGGGGGGCCGAGCAGTACTTC

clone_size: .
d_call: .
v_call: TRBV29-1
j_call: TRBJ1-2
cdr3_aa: CSVFGQGFYGYTF
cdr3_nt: TGCAGCGTTTTTGGGCAGGGGTTTTATGGCTACACCTTC

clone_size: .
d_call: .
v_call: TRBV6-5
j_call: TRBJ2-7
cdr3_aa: CASRGISYEQYF
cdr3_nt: TGTGCCAGCCGCGGGATCTCCTACGAGCAGTACTTC

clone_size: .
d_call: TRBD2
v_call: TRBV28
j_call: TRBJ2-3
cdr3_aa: CASSLLAGRGDTQYF
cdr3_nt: TGTGCCAGCAGTTTACTAGCGGGGAGGGGAGATACGCAGTATTTT

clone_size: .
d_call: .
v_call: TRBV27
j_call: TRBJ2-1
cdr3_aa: CASSLSRGPTAQFF
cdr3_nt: TGTGCCAGCAGTTTATCGAGGGGTCCCACCGCGCAGTTCTTC

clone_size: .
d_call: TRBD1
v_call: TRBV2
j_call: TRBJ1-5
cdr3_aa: CASSGTGGQPQHF
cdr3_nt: TGTGCCAGCTCCGGGACAGGTGGACAGCCCCAGCATTTT

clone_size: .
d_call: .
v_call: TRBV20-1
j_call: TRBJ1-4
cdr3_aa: CSATRTGKLFF
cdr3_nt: TGCAGTGCTACCAGGACGGGGAAACTGTTTTTT

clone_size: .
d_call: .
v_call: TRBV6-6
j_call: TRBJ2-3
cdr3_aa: CASSIGGDTQYF
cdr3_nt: TGTGCCAGCAGTATAGGCGGCGATACGCAGTATTTT

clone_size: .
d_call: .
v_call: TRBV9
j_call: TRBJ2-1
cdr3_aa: CASSVAPSGSNNEQFF
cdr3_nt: TGTGCCAGCAGCGTAGCCCCGAGCGGAAGCAACAATGAGCAGTTCTTC

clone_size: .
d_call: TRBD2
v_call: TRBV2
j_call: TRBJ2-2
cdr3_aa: CASSVAGGRTGELFF
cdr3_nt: TGTGCCAGCAGCGTAGCGGGAGGGCGGACCGGGGAGCTGTTTTTT

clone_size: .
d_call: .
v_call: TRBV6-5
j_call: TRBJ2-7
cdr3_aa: CASGRVGGYTYEQYF
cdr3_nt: TGTGCGAGCGGGCGGGTTGGGGGGTATACCTACGAGCAGTACTTC

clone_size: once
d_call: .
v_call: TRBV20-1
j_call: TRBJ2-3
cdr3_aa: CSALIADTQYF
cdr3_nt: TGCAGTGCCCTTATAGCAGATACGCAGTATTTT

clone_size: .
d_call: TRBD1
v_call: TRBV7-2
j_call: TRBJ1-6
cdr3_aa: CASSLQGGNSPLHF
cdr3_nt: TGTGCCAGCAGCCTACAGGGGGGCAACTCACCCCTCCACTTT

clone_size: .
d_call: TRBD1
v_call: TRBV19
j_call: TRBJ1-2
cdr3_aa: CASSFRDRSYGYTF
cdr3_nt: TGTGCCAGTAGTTTCCGGGACAGGTCCTATGGCTACACCTTC

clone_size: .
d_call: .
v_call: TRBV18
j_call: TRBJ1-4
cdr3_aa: CASQGQEKLFF
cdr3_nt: TGTGCCAGCCAAGGACAGGAAAAACTGTTTTTT

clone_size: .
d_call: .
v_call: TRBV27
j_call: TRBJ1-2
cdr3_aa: CASTPKVNYGYTF
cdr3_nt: TGTGCCAGCACACCAAAGGTTAACTATGGCTACACCTTC

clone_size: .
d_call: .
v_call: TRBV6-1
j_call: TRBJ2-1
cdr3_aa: CASRTGTAPFEQFF
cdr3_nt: TGTGCCAGCAGAACCGGGACTGCGCCATTTGAGCAGTTCTTC

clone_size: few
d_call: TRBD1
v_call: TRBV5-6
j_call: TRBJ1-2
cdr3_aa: CASSRERQGADTF
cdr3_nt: TGTGCCAGCAGCCGCGAACGACAGGGCGCGGACACCTTC

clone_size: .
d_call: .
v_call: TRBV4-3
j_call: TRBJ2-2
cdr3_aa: CASKATEGTGELFF
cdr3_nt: TGCGCCAGCAAAGCCACCGAGGGCACCGGGGAGCTGTTTTTT

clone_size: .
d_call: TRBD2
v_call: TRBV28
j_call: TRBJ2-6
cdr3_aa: CASSPLGGVVRANVLTF
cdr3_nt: TGTGCCAGCAGTCCGCTGGGGGGGGTTGTTAGGGCCAACGTCCTGACTTTC